This T cell receptor beta chain was sequenced in a study of blood T cell repertoires in COVID-19. Measured with immunoSEQ multiplex PCR; TCRdb has only the in-frame clones, and not every one. The sample shows some 200,000 clones, around 87% of them seen only once. Sequencing was carried out using peripheral blood. The sequence was obtained from a man aged 35 to 55 with active or convalescent COVID-19.

The CDR3 bases are TGTGCCAGCAGCTTACCCCGGGGGACAGTCAACACTGAAGCTTTCTTT. Encoded protein: CASSLPRGTVNTEAFF. The chain is built from TRBV11-1 and TRBJ1-1; the match to TRBD1 covers 7 bases. Germline CDR1 SGHAT, CDR2 FQDESV (reference sequence). The ends lost 2 bases at V and 2 bases at J; junction bases unmatched: 8. The CDR3 consists of 16 residues. Variable domain in full (rest from reference TRBV11-1 and TRBJ1-1): EAEVAQSPRYKITEKSQAVAFWCDPISGHATLYWYRQILGQGPELLVQFQDESVVDDSQLPKDRFSAERLKGVDSTLKIQPAELGDSAMYLCASSLPRGTVNTEAFFGQGTRLTVV.